The 15 T cell receptor beta chains below all came from one sample that was sequenced in a study of post-analysis software for immune sequencing data. The study's findings and limits: Five or six TRBV segments, TRBV5-6, TRBV5-1 and TRBV20-1 among them, were found more frequent in patients than controls.

These receptors have no known antigen. The library was made from cDNA and included unique molecular identifiers. TCRdb analysed the PCR reads with MiXCR anew, one entry per CDR3 protein. The data contain about 190,000 distinct CDR3 sequences, about 30% of them singletons. The sample was blood. Receptors originate from a girl aged 2 to 17 with multiple sclerosis.

Notes on this clonotype: An end of the junction does not agree with germline; a read error may underlie this. Here the CDR3 DNA reads TGTGTCACCAGCGCAGGGGGTCAGCCCCAGCATTTT. Its translation is CVTSAGGQPQHF. The chain employs TRBV15 and TRBJ1-5, with 7 bases fitting TRBD1. CDR3 length equals 12 residues. Per the germline V gene, CDR1 is LNHNV and CDR2 is YYDKDF (reference sequence). The full variable domain, its missing parts supplied by reference TRBV15 and TRBJ1-5, is DAMVIQNPRYQVTQFGKPVTLSCSQTLNHNVMYWYQQKSSQAPKLLFHYYDKDFNNEADTPDNFQSRRPNTSFCFLDIRSPGLGDTAMYLCVTSAGGQPQHFGDGTRLSIL.

This clonotype is a singleton in its sample. A read error is possible here, since a much larger clone lies one base away. V and J are TRBV15 and TRBJ1-2, with a possible D match to TRBD1 (5 bases). The CDR3 is 12 residues long. V was pared by 2 bases and J by 8 bases, with 9 bases between. Germline V gene sequence: CDR1 LNHNV, CDR2 YYDKDF (reference sequence). CDR3 nucleotide sequence: TGTGCCACCAGCAGAAGGAGGGACGGCTACACCTTC. It translates to CATSRRRDGYTF.

About this clonotype itself: A much larger clonotype is one base distant, so this may be a read error. The chain couples TRBV5-1 to TRBJ2-5, with a tentative D call TRBD1 (6 bases). The germline gives CDR1 SGHRS, CDR2 YFSETQ. The ends were cut back, 2 bases at V and 13 bases at J, with 21 bases in the middle. The CDR3 is 14 amino acids. For the CDR3, the DNA is TGCGCCAGCAGCTTTAATCGGGACACCTACGAGCGGTACTTC. Amino acid sequence: CASSFNRDTYERYF.

This clonotype was detected a few times. The chain recombines TRBV12-3 or TRBV12-4 with TRBJ1-3; 7 bases match TRBD1. The V and J ends lost 6 bases and 5 bases, in that order; junction bases with no gene match: 10. The CDR3 runs to 15 residues. This CDR3 is CASRSREGARNTIYF. CDR3 coding DNA: TGTGCCAGCAGATCCCGGGAGGGGGCAAGAAACACCATATATTTT.

The rearrangement joins TRBV7-3 to TRBJ2-4, with TRBD1 matching 7 bases. The CDR3 is made up of 15 amino acids. V dropped 4 bases and J dropped 0; count of bases not matched to a gene: 3. The germline V gene has CDR1 SGHTA and CDR2 FQGTGA. The CDR3 sequence: CASSWGTVAKNIQYF. The CDR3 coding sequence is TGTGCCAGCAGCTGGGGGACAGTAGCCAAAAACATTCAGTACTTC.

CDR3 protein: CSASVIDLGSFGYTF. The CDR3 DNA reads TGCAGTGCTAGTGTAATCGACCTGGGATCGTTTGGCTACACCTTC. The chain joins TRBV20-1 to TRBJ1-2; D is uncertain. V was pared by 3 bases and J by 7 bases, with 21 bases between. The CDR3 spans 15 residues. Germline V gene sequence: CDR1 DFQATT, CDR2 SNEGSKA (reference sequence).

The chain combines TRBV5-1 with TRBJ1-1; tentatively, D is TRBD1 (5 bases). V was shortened by 6 bases and J by 0 bases, with 24 bases between the two germline ends. Germline CDR1 and CDR2: SGHRS and YFSETQ. CDR3 length: 18 residues. The CDR3: CASNTGSSLTVMNTEAFF. For the CDR3, the DNA is TGCGCCAGCAACACGGGAAGCTCTTTGACAGTTATGAACACTGAAGCTTTCTTT.

This clonotype was seen a few times. The chain has TRBV5-1 and TRBJ2-1; D might be TRBD2 (5 bases). V was cut by 4 bases and J by 0 bases, with 14 bases left in between. CDR3 length equals 16 residues. From germline, CDR1 is SGHRS and CDR2 YFSETQ. CDR3 coding DNA: TGCGCCAGCAGCCCCGGACTCACGAGCTCCTACAATGAGCAGTTCTTC. This sequence encodes CASSPGLTSSYNEQFF.

V usage is TRBV2 and J usage is TRBJ2-1; D unresolved. This CDR3 contains 15 residues. V was shortened by 3 bases and J by 9 bases, with 18 bases between the two germline ends. Germline lookup yields CDR1 SNHLY and CDR2 FYNNEI. As DNA, the CDR3 is TGTGCCAGCAGTGACGGTGGGAAGCCCCCACGTGAGCAGTTCTTC. This codes for CASSDGGKPPREQFF.

This CDR3 reads CASSWGTARTYEQYF. The CDR3 DNA sequence: TGTGCCAGCAGCTGGGGGACAGCCAGAACCTACGAGCAGTACTTC. The chain couples TRBV7-2 to TRBJ2-7, with 7 bases fitting TRBD1. The J segment lost 2 bases and the V segment lost 4 bases, leaving 8 bases of the junction unmatched. Looked up from germline, CDR1 is SGHTA and CDR2 is FQGNSA. This CDR3 is built from 15 residues.

This clonotype was detected a few times. The chain has TRBV7-9 and TRBJ1-1; D is unresolved. This CDR3 comprises 13 residues. Looked up from germline, CDR1 is SEHNR and CDR2 is FQNEAQ (reference sequence). V lost 2 bases and J lost 9, with 13 bases in between. The DNA for the CDR3 is TGTGCCAGCAGCTTAACTCCCCAGCTTCAAGCTTTCTTT. Its protein product is CASSLTPQLQAFF.

This clonotype occurred a few times. V gene TRBV12-3 or TRBV12-4 combines with J gene TRBJ1-2; TRBD1 matches at 8 bases. With 6 bases clipped from V and 7 bases from J, the junction kept 10 bases outside the gene matches. This CDR3 is 14 amino acids long. The DNA for the CDR3 is TGTGCCAGCAGCTCCTCAGGGGGCTCAGCTGGCTACACCTTC. Translating it yields CASSSSGGSAGYTF.

V is TRBV7-3 and J is TRBJ1-6; 7 bases map to TRBD1. The V and J ends lost 5 bases and 7 bases, in that order; junction bases with no gene match: 5. Germline values: CDR1 SGHTA, CDR2 FQGTGA. The CDR3 runs to 14 residues. CDR3 residues: CASSPGQRNSPLHF. The DNA of the CDR3 is TGTGCCAGCAGCCCGGGACAGAGAAATTCACCCCTCCACTTT.

This clonotype was recorded many times. The chain is built from TRBV5-1 and TRBJ2-7; D uncertain. The germline gives CDR1 SGHRS, CDR2 YFSETQ. V lost 4 bases, J lost 5 bases, and 7 bases lay in between. The CDR3 covers 11 residues. As DNA, the CDR3 is TGCGCCAGCAGCGGAATAGACGAGCAGTACTTC. Translated: CASSGIDEQYF.

This clonotype was counted many times. The chain has TRBV27 and TRBJ2-7; 7 bases match TRBD1. J gave up 5 bases and V 7 bases, and 11 bases lay outside the gene matches. The CDR3 spans 14 residues. Per the germline V gene, CDR1 is MNHEY and CDR2 is SMNVEV (reference sequence). In nucleotides, the CDR3 is TGTGCCAGCACCGCGTCCCAGGGGGTAGACGAGCAGTACTTC. The encoded protein is CASTASQGVDEQYF.